The 3 T cell receptor beta chains below were found in one sample sequenced in a study of type 1 and type 2 diabetes patients (dated by TCRdb to between 2015 and 2016). Sequencing was performed on an Illumina MiSeq. Genomic DNA from sorted T cell subsets was used as template for TCRbeta CDR3 amplification. The TCRbeta CDR3 region was amplified by multiplex PCR using 30 forward and 13 reverse primers. In-frame beta chains were kept once TCRdb had trimmed the public reads at Q25 with fastp and called clones with MiXCR. Rows merge per CDR3 protein into single entries with the most common DNA and genes. The table for this sample lists under 300,000 distinct CDR3 sequences; roughly 50% of them were counted only once. Roughly 13% of the sample lies in the top ten. The sequencing sample was made of peripheral blood mononuclear cells (PBMCs). Receptors were obtained from a man younger than 35 with type 2 diabetes.

The chain recombines TRBV6-7 with TRBJ2-7; 7 bases map to TRBD1. TRBV6-7 counts as an open reading frame of uncertain function. With 9 bases clipped from V and 3 bases from J, the junction kept 8 bases outside the gene matches. This CDR3 contains 13 residues. DNA of the CDR3: TGTGCCAGGAGGAGGTACAGGGGCTACGAGCAGTACTTC. The encoded protein is CARRRYRGYEQYF.

This chain joins TRBV19 and TRBJ2-1, with D possibly matching TRBD2 (6 bases). With 10 bases removed from V and 5 bases from J, the gap between germline ends came to 15 bases. The germline CDR1 and CDR2 sequences are LNHDA and SQIVND (reference sequence). This CDR3 has 13 residues. In DNA form, the CDR3 reads TGTGCCACGAGATTGCCGGGAGACAATGAGCAGTTCTTC. Translating gives CATRLPGDNEQFF.

This clonotype was observed a handful of times. The chain recombines TRBV19 with TRBJ1-4; maybe TRBD1 (5 bases). CDR3 size: 14 residues. Trimming pared 5 bases from V and 10 bases from J, leaving 17 bases between. Germline lookup yields CDR1 LNHDA and CDR2 SQIVND (reference sequence). CDR3 nucleotides: TGTGCCAGTAGTTCCAGGGTGGGAGGAGGAAAACTGTTTTTT. This sequence encodes CASSSRVGGGKLFF.